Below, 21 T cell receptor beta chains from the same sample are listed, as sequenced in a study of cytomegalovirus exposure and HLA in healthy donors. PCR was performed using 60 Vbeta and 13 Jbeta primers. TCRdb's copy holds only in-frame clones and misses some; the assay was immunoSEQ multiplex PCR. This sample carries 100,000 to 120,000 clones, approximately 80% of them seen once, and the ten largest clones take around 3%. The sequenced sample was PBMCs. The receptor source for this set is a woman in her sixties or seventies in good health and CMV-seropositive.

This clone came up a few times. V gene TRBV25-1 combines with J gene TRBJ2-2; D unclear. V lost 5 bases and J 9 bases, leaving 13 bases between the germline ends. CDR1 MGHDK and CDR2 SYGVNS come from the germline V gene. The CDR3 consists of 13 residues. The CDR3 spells CASSLSPRRELFF. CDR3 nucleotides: TGTGCCAGCAGTCTATCCCCCCGCCGGGAGCTGTTTTTT.

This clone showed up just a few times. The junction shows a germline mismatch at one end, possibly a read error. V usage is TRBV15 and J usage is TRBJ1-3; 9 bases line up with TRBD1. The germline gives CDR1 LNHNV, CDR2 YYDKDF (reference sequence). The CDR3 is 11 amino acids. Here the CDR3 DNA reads TGTGCCACCAGCAGAGATTGGGACAGGGAATTT. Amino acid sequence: CATSRDWDREF.

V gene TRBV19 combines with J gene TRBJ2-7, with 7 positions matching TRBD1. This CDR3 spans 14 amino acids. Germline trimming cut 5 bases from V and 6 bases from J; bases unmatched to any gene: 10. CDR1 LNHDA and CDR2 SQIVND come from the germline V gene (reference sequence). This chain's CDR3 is CASSLLSTGVEQYF. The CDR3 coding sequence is TGTGCCAGTAGTCTATTATCCACAGGGGTCGAGCAGTACTTC.

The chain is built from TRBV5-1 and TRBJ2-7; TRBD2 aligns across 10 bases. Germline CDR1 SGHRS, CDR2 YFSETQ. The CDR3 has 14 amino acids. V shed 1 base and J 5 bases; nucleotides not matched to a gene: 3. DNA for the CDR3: TGCGCCAGCAGCTTGTTGGGACTAGCGAACGAGCAGTACTTC. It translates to CASSLLGLANEQYF.

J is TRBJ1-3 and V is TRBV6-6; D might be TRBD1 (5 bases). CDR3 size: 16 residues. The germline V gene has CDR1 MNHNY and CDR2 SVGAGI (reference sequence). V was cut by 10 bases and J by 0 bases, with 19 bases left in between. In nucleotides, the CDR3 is TGTGCCATATCGACAGTACCACTAAGCTCTGGAAACACCATATATTTT. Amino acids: CAISTVPLSSGNTIYF.

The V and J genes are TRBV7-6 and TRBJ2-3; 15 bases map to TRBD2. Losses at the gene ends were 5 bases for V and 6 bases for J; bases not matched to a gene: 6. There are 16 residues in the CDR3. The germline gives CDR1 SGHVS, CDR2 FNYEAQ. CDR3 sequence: CASSRGTSGGLDTQYF. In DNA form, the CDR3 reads TGTGCCAGCAGCCGGGGGACTAGCGGGGGGTTGGATACGCAGTATTTT.

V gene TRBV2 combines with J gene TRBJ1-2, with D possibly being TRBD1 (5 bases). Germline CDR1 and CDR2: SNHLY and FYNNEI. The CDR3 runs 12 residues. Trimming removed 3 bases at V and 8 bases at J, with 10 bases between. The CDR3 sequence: CASSERGEGYTF. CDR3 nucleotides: TGTGCCAGCAGTGAGCGGGGCGAGGGCTACACCTTC.

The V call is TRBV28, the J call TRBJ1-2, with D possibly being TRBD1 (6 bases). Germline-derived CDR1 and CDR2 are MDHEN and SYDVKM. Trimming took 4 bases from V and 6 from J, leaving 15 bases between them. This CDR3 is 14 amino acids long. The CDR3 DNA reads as TGTGCCAGCAGTTCCCCATTGGGGGCGCATGGCTACACCTTC. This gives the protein CASSSPLGAHGYTF.

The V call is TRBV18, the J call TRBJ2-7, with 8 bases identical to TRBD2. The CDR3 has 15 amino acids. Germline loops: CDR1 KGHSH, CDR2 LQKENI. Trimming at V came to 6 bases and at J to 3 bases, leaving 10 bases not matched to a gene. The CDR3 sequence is CASSPRAGGNYEQYF. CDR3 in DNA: TGTGCCAGCTCCCCCCGGGCGGGAGGCAACTACGAGCAGTACTTC.

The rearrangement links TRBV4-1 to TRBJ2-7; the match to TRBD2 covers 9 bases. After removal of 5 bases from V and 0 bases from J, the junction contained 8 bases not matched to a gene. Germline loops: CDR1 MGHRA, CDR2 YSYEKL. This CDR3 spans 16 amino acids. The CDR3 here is CASSRGGGRASYEQYF. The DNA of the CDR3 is TGCGCCAGCAGCAGAGGAGGCGGGAGGGCCTCCTACGAGCAGTACTTC.

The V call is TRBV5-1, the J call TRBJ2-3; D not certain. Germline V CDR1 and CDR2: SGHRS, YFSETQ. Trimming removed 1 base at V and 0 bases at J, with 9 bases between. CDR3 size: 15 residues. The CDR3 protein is CASSLLLTSTDTQYF. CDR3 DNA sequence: TGCGCCAGCAGCTTGCTTCTGACTAGCACAGATACGCAGTATTTT.

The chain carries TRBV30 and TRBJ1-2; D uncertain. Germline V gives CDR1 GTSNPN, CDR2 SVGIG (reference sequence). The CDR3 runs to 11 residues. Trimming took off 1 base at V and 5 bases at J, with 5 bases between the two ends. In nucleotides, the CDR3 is TGTGCCTGGAGTGCCGGTTATGGCTACACCTTC. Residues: CAWSAGYGYTF.

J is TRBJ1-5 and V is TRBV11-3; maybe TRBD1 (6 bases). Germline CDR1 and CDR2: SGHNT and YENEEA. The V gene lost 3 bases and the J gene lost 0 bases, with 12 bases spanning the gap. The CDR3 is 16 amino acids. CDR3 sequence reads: CASSFTDRFSNQPQHF. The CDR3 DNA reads TGTGCCAGCAGCTTCACGGACAGATTTAGCAATCAGCCCCAGCATTTT.

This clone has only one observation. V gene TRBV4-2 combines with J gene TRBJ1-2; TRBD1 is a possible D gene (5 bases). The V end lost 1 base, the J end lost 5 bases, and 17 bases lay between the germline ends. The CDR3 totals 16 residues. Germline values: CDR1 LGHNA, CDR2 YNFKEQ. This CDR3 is CASSQAPARARYGYTF. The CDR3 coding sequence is TGTGCCAGCAGCCAAGCCCCGGCCAGGGCCAGGTATGGCTACACCTTC.

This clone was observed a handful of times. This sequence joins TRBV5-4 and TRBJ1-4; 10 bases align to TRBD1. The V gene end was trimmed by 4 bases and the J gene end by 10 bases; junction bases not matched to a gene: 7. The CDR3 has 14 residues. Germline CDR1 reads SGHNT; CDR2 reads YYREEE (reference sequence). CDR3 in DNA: TGTGCCAGCAGCGCTGGGACAGGGGAGGGAAAACTGTTTTTT. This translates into CASSAGTGEGKLFF.

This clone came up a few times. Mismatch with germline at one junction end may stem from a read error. The CDR3 here is CASSKDLSPGYTYEQYF. The DNA for the CDR3 is TGTGCCAGCAGCAAAGACCTAAGTCCGGGGTACACTTACGAGCAGTACTTC. The chain carries TRBV14 and TRBJ2-7; TRBD2 is a possible D gene (5 bases). The germline V gene encodes CDR1 SGHDN and CDR2 FVKESK. This CDR3 has 17 amino acids.

CDR3 sequence: CASSLQGFNTEAFF. The CDR3 DNA reads as TGTGCCAGCAGTTTACAGGGATTTAACACTGAAGCTTTCTTT. The V gene is TRBV27, the J gene TRBJ1-1, with D perhaps matching TRBD1 (5 bases). The CDR3 runs to 14 residues. CDR1 and CDR2 (germline): MNHEY, SMNVEV (reference sequence). V shed 2 bases and J shed 2 bases, with 9 bases lying between them.

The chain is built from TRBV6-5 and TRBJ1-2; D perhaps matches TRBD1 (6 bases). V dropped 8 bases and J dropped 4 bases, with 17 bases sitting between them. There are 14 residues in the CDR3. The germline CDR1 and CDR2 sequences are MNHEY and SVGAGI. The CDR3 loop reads CASLPGESPYGYTF. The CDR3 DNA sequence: TGTGCCAGCCTGCCAGGGGAGTCCCCCTATGGCTACACCTTC.

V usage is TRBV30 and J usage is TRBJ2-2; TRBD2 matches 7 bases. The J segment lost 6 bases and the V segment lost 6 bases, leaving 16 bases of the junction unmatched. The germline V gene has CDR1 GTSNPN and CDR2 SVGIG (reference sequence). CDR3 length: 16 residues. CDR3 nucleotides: TGTGCCTGTAGAGCGGGGTCTGGGGGGGATGCCGGGGAGCTGTTTTTT. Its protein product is CACRAGSGGDAGELFF.

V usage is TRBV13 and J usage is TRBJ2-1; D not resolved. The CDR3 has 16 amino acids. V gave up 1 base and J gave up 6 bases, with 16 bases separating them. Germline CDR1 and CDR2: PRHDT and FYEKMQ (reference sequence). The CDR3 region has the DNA TGTGCCAGCAGCTTAGTCACCCGGTGGTCCGGCAATGAGCAGTTCTTC. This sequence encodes CASSLVTRWSGNEQFF.

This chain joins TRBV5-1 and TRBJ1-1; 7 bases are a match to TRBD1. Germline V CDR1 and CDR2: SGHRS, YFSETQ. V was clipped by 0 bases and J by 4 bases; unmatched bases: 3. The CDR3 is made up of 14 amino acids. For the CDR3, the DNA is TGCGCCAGCAGCTTGGGCCAGGGGGGCACTGAAGCTTTCTTT. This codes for CASSLGQGGTEAFF.